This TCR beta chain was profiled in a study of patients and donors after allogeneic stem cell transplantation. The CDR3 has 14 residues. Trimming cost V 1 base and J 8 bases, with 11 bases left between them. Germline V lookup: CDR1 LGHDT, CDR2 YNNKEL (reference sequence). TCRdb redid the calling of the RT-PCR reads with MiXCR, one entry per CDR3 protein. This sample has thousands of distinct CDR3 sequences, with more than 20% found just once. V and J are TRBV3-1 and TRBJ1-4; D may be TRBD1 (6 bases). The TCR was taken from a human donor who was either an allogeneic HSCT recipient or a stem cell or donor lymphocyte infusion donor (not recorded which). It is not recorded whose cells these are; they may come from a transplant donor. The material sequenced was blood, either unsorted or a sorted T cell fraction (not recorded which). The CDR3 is CASSQGRGAEKLFF. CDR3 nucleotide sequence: TGTGCCAGCAGCCAAGGCAGGGGTGCCGAAAAACTGTTTTTT. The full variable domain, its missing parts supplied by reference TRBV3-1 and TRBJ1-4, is DTAVSQTPKYLVTQMGNDKSIKCEQNLGHDTMYWYKQDSKKFLKIMFSYNNKELIINETVPNRFSPKSPDKAHLNLHINSLELGDSAVYFCASSQGRGAEKLFFGSGTQLSVL.